The present TCR beta chain was sequenced within a study of siplizumab effects on memory and regulatory T cells. Study-wide results and caveats: It seemed that naive T cells were more diverse than memory cells and were major contributors to the alloresponse. Naive-or-memory phenotypes were unassignable for roughly 80-95% of proliferating CD4+ or CD8+ clones.

V gave up 0 bases and J gave up 2 bases; unmatched junction bases: 9. Looked up from germline, CDR1 is LGHNA and CDR2 is YNFKEQ. CDR3 length: 18 residues. Concerning this clone: The antigen is not known.

TCR templates, about 97,000 per sample, were assayed. The repertoire was sequenced with immunoSEQ multiplex PCR; TCRdb's copy has only in-frame clones and lacks some. The sample shows 65,000 to 90,000 clones, 90% to 95% of them seen only once. The clonotype originates from a human donor in good health. The sequenced sample was CD8+ T cells sorted from blood. The chain carries TRBV4-2 and TRBJ2-7, with 11 bases identical to TRBD2. The CDR3 spells CASSQDSLAGGLTYEQYF. For the CDR3, the DNA is TGTGCCAGCAGCCAAGATTCCCTAGCGGGGGGTCTCACCTACGAGCAGTACTTC.